The rows below give T cell receptor beta chains drawn from one sample of a study of Ad26.COV2.S vaccination and SARS-CoV-2 variants. This table comes from immunoSEQ multiplex PCR, and its TCRdb copy is limited to in-frame clones, with some not included. In the table there are around 350,000 clones, approximately 85% of which are singletons. The starting material was peripheral blood, obtained in a trial of Ad26.COV2.S vaccine versus placebo. Source of these receptors: a person aged 18-60 years who received the Ad26.COV2.S COVID-19 vaccine or a placebo. Each CDR3 is given with its conserved first and last residue. Fields, in order: J gene, D gene, V gene, clone size, CDR3 protein, CDR3 DNA. A D gene is named only where the DNA matches it firmly. The size of a clone is reported for some rows only, either as once, few or many, or as a class for expanded clones.

>TRBJ1-2|.|TRBV5-6|.
CASSLGAGWGYTF
TGTGCCAGCAGCTTGGGGGCAGGTTGGGGCTACACCTTC
>TRBJ1-2|.|TRBV30|.
CAWSTGLKGGYTF
TGTGCCTGGAGTACAGGGCTAAAGGGGGGCTACACCTTC
>TRBJ1-5|.|TRBV18|.
CASSPTGSSNQPQHF
TGTGCCAGCTCACCAACAGGGAGCTCTAATCAGCCCCAGCATTTT
>TRBJ1-2|.|TRBV3-1/TRBV3-2|.
CASSQVRSLYGYTF
TGTGCCAGCAGCCAAGTCCGGTCCCTTTATGGCTACACCTTC
>TRBJ1-3|.|TRBV6-6|.
CASRGASGDSGNTIYF
TGTGCCAGTCGGGGGGCATCTGGCGACTCTGGAAACACCATATATTTT
>TRBJ2-2|.|TRBV6-6|few
CASSYSSGVGTGELFF
TGTGCCAGCAGTTACTCGTCGGGAGTAGGAACCGGGGAGCTGTTTTTT
>TRBJ2-5|.|TRBV7-2|.
CASSLERVGTQYF
TGTGCCAGCAGCTTAGAACGGGTTGGGACCCAGTACTTC
>TRBJ2-7|TRBD1|TRBV2|once
CASSETTGGYEQYF
TGTGCCAGCAGTGAAACGACAGGGGGGTACGAGCAGTACTTC
>TRBJ1-2|.|TRBV19|once
CASTLLSSDMLVYGYTF
TGTGCCAGTACCCTCCTCTCATCAGACATGCTCGTCTATGGCTACACCTTC
>TRBJ1-4|.|TRBV9|.
CASSPRQGEKLFF
TGTGCCAGCAGCCCTCGGCAGGGGGAAAAACTGTTTTTT
>TRBJ1-5|.|TRBV7-9|.
CASSPTTGPNQPQHF
TGTGCCAGCAGCCCCACTACAGGTCCCAATCAGCCCCAGCATTTT
>TRBJ2-5|.|TRBV7-2|.
CASSYRAQETQYF
TGTGCCAGCAGCTACCGAGCCCAAGAGACCCAGTACTTC
>TRBJ1-5|.|TRBV6-2/TRBV6-3|.
CASSFRSNQPQHF
TGTGCCAGCAGTTTCCGGAGCAATCAGCCCCAGCATTTT
>TRBJ1-5|TRBD1|TRBV2|.
CASSEAGQGNQPQHF
TGTGCCAGCAGTGAAGCCGGACAGGGGAATCAGCCCCAGCATTTT
>TRBJ2-7|TRBD1|TRBV5-1|.
CASSLDRGIYEQYF
TGCGCCAGCAGCCTGGACAGGGGAATCTACGAGCAGTACTTC
>TRBJ2-7|.|TRBV10-1|once
CASRDGTPHEQYF
TGCGCCAGCAGAGATGGGACGCCCCACGAGCAGTACTTC
>TRBJ2-7|.|TRBV2|.
CASSEVLGDEQYF
TGTGCCAGCAGTGAGGTTCTAGGGGACGAGCAGTACTTC
>TRBJ1-3|.|TRBV13|.
CASSLGGNTIYF
TGTGCCAGCAGCTTAGGCGGGAACACCATATATTTT
>TRBJ2-3|.|TRBV4-3|.
CASSLRGQETDTQYF
TGCGCCAGCAGCCTAAGGGGACAAGAAACAGATACGCAGTATTTT
>TRBJ2-7|.|TRBV10-3|once
CAIRPPAEIGRQYF
TGTGCCATCAGGCCCCCAGCCGAGATCGGTAGGCAGTACTTC
>TRBJ2-3|.|TRBV24-1|.
CATSDPGRSTDTQYF
TGTGCCACCAGTGATCCGGGACGTTCCACAGATACGCAGTATTTT
>TRBJ2-5|TRBD2|TRBV9|.
CASSVGAGGTEETQYF
TGTGCCAGCAGCGTGGGAGCGGGAGGGACGGAAGAGACCCAGTACTTC
>TRBJ1-1|.|TRBV9|.
CASSVKAQFGGVNTEAFF
TGTGCCAGCAGCGTAAAAGCACAGTTCGGCGGGGTCAACACTGAAGCTTTCTTT
>TRBJ2-5|TRBD2|TRBV4-1|.
CASSQDLAGGLPYQETQYF
TGCGCCAGCAGCCAAGACCTAGCGGGGGGTCTCCCGTACCAAGAGACCCAGTACTTC
>TRBJ2-5|TRBD1|TRBV5-4|once
CASSLLPGQPQETQYF
TGTGCCAGCAGCTTGCTGCCGGGACAGCCACAAGAGACCCAGTACTTC
>TRBJ1-4|.|TRBV7-9|.
CASSLGAGPNEKLFF
TGTGCCAGCAGCTTAGGCGCAGGACCTAATGAAAAACTGTTTTTT
>TRBJ2-7|.|TRBV7-8|.
CASSFLQGPTYEQYF
TGTGCCAGCAGCTTCTTGCAGGGTCCTACCTACGAGCAGTACTTC
>TRBJ2-5|.|TRBV6-5|.
CASSSRVESVETQYF
TGTGCCAGCAGTTCCAGGGTCGAGTCAGTGGAGACCCAGTACTTC
>TRBJ2-7|.|TRBV28|.
CASGTGNTYEQYF
TGTGCCAGCGGGACGGGAAATACCTACGAGCAGTACTTC
>TRBJ2-1|.|TRBV10-1|.
CASSETGPRGQFF
TGCGCCAGCAGTGAAACCGGGCCCCGAGGGCAGTTCTTC
>TRBJ2-5|TRBD2|TRBV6-2/TRBV6-3|.
CASSQSLAGRVETQYF
TGTGCCAGCAGTCAGTCCCTAGCGGGGCGCGTCGAGACCCAGTACTTC
>TRBJ1-1|TRBD1|TRBV25-1|.
CASSELTGVRTEAFF
TGTGCCAGCAGTGAATTAACAGGGGTAAGGACTGAAGCTTTCTTT
>TRBJ2-5|TRBD2|TRBV5-4|.
CASSPELAGGPPGKTQYF
TGTGCCAGCAGCCCGGAACTAGCGGGGGGGCCCCCCGGGAAGACCCAGTACTTC
>TRBJ2-7|.|TRBV5-1|.
CASSSQGYEQYF
TGCGCCAGCAGCTCTCAGGGGTACGAGCAGTACTTC
>TRBJ2-7|TRBD1|TRBV7-2|.
CASSFGQGSHYEQYF
TGTGCCAGCAGCTTTGGACAGGGGAGCCACTACGAGCAGTACTTC
>TRBJ2-3|TRBD1|TRBV7-9|once
CASSPPGQGEFTDTQYF
TGTGCCAGCAGCCCCCCGGGACAGGGGGAATTCACAGATACGCAGTATTTT
>TRBJ2-1|TRBD2|TRBV4-1|.
CASSQTPGLAGAPYNEQFF
TGCGCCAGCAGCCAAACCCCCGGACTAGCGGGAGCCCCCTACAATGAGCAGTTCTTC
>TRBJ2-5|.|TRBV7-9|few
CASSLGWTQYF
TGTGCCAGCAGCTTAGGGTGGACCCAGTACTTC
>TRBJ2-3|TRBD1|TRBV2|.
CASSDQGADTQYF
TGTGCCAGCAGTGATCAGGGGGCAGATACGCAGTATTTT
>TRBJ2-5|.|TRBV18|.
CASSPDYQETQYF
TGTGCCAGCTCACCCGATTACCAAGAGACCCAGTACTTC
>TRBJ1-3|.|TRBV5-5|once
CASSLEGTSGNTIYF
TGTGCCAGCAGCTTGGAAGGCACCTCTGGAAACACCATATATTTT
>TRBJ1-1|.|TRBV5-1|.
CASSLSGLAAEAFF
TGCGCCAGCAGCTTGTCAGGGCTCGCCGCTGAAGCTTTCTTT
>TRBJ2-7|.|TRBV3-1/TRBV3-2|once
CASSQEGVGEQYF
TGTGCCAGCAGCCAAGAGGGGGTCGGCGAGCAGTACTTC
>TRBJ2-5|TRBD2|TRBV9|.
CASSVGTSGLQETQYF
TGTGCCAGCAGCGTGGGGACTAGCGGCCTCCAAGAGACCCAGTACTTC